This TCR beta chain was sequenced for a study of shared clonotypes between healthy human individuals (TCRdb year 2020). About the full investigation: The cohort included three men and a couple of women between 18 and 49 years of age. For each donor, CD4 naive and CD4 memory were each given three plates, CD8 naive was given two plates, and CD8 memory was given one plate. Blood TCR repertoires of a handful of healthy adults were deeply sequenced to estimate repertoire size and the extent of clonotype sharing between individuals. Different laboratories and diverse techniques were used to prepare libraries and sequence TCR repertoires, to increase sequencing depth and limit assay-specific biases. Between about 0.94 and 8.9 billion PBMCs per donor were obtained by leukapheresis.

In the case of this clone: This receptor's antigen is unknown. No quality values exist for individual bases; no much larger clone is one base distant.

General findings and caveats noted by the study authors: Based on pairwise subsampling, the degree of clonotype sharing among donors was expected to be affected by sequencing depth. Even with the large sequencing depth, rarefaction of the sorted-subset datasets indicated that sequencing was incomplete. Larger estimated clonotype richness was generally found for naive subsets than for memory subsets. Because the study included a small number of donors, the genetic and exposure-history diversity represented was limited. When a few donors were compared, the shared fraction of clonotypes was about 5% for naive CD4, around 4% for naive CD8, roughly 2.5% for memory CD4, and under 0.5% for memory CD8. Sampling was limited to blood, and TCR repertoires in tissue likely differ from TCR repertoires in blood. Compared with non-shared clonotypes, the clonotypes found in all four sorted-subset donors had higher generation probabilities.

Using the deep immunoSEQ assay, multiplex PCR amplified TCR CDR3 regions from genomic DNA. Genomic DNA extracted from each cell subset was distributed evenly over all wells of several immunoSEQ 96-well plates, and each plate served as one replicate. For sorted subsets, approximately 210 ng genomic DNA, equal to about 30,000 T cell genomes, was loaded into each replicate PCR. Purified libraries were quantified with a Qubit 3.0 fluorometer, sized on a Bioanalyzer 2100, and re-quantified with the KAPA Library Quantification kit. Every immunoSEQ 96-well plate was sequenced on a dedicated single-read 150-cycle Illumina NextSeq 550 flow cell. Regarding the original processing steps: Because the immunoSEQ output held only junctional sequences and lacked quality scores, the filtering could not match the filtering applied to full-length reads. Sequences were annotated with PyIR, a Python wrapper for IgBLAST v1.9, using IMGT germline references to assign V/J genes and CDR3. Reads with weak V/J assignments (E-value above 1e-6), missing CDR3, stop codons, out-of-frame junctions, or ambiguous translated residues were removed. V3J clonotypes were defined by identical inferred V gene, J gene, and CDR3 amino acid sequence. The percentage overlap between two repertoires was calculated by dividing the number of shared unique clonotypes by the size of the smaller repertoire. RTK rarefaction, the Chao1 estimator, and Recon v2.1 estimates of unobserved clonotypes were used to assess repertoire richness. Generation probabilities for all TCRbeta clonotypes obtained by the gDNA method from four donors were computed using OLGA. TCRdb retrieved this table from immuneACCESS and kept in-frame rearrangements only. Not all clones are present; in checked studies, unresolved V genes account for under half, and no reason is known for the remainder. Clone size and V and J calls were adopted from that table, with D and trimming inferred from the DNA. The sample data list millions of clones, and more than 90% of these were observed just once. Roughly 0.14% of the sample comes from the top ten.

CDR3 length: 13 amino acids, cysteine to phenylalanine. The only DNA kept is the CDR3, 39 bases in frame from the first base. V is trimmed back by 5 bases and J by 8 bases, and the junction contains 8 bases that no gene match accounts for. CDR1 and CDR2 are drawn from the germline V gene: SGHTA, FQGNSA. Donors were healthy HIV-negative adults with no recently reported acute infections or vaccinations. Every donor was a Caucasian adult residing in Nashville, Tennessee, USA. CD4+ T cells were enriched through magnetic negative selection, after which naive cells were positively selected on CD45RA and the remaining negative fraction served as the memory subset. Blood was obtained by leukapheresis, after which PBMCs were separated by Ficoll-Histopaque density gradient centrifugation and cryopreserved in liquid nitrogen vapor phase. Analytical flow cytometry was used to check the purity and quantity of every magnetically sorted T cell population. From each sorted fraction, genomic DNA was isolated and quantified by UV absorbance on a Nanodrop 2000c.

The source of this sequence is a young man in good health. Recombination joined TRBV7-2 with TRBJ1-2; a stretch of 7 junction bases matches TRBD1. The sequencing input was naive CD4+ T cells sorted from blood. What the cell subset or site label conveys for this sample: CD45RA+ positively selected. The bases read TGTGCCAGCAGCCAGGACAGGACTCGCGGCTACACCTTC. It encodes CASSQDRTRGYTF.